This T cell receptor (beta chain) is from a study of healthy donors' naive CD4 and CD8 T cells. Starting from about 0.55 ug of total RNA, TCR libraries were made with linear amplification. TCRdb independently ran MiXCR on the reads; one entry per CDR3 protein. The table lists approximately 180,000 distinct CDR3 sequences, about 76% of them singletons. V dropped 1 base and J dropped 6 bases, with 10 bases sitting between them. Germline values: CDR1 SQVTM, CDR2 ANQGSEA. The CDR3 length is 13 residues. The sequencing input was naive CD4+ and CD8+ T cells sorted from blood, pooled from several donors. The receptor was isolated from a pool of human donors in good health; the sample pools cells from several healthy donors. The gene calls are TRBV29-1 and TRBJ2-1; unclear D gene. The CDR3 loop is CSVEGVGFNEQFF. The CDR3 bases are TGCAGCGTTGAAGGCGTCGGATTCAATGAGCAGTTCTTC.